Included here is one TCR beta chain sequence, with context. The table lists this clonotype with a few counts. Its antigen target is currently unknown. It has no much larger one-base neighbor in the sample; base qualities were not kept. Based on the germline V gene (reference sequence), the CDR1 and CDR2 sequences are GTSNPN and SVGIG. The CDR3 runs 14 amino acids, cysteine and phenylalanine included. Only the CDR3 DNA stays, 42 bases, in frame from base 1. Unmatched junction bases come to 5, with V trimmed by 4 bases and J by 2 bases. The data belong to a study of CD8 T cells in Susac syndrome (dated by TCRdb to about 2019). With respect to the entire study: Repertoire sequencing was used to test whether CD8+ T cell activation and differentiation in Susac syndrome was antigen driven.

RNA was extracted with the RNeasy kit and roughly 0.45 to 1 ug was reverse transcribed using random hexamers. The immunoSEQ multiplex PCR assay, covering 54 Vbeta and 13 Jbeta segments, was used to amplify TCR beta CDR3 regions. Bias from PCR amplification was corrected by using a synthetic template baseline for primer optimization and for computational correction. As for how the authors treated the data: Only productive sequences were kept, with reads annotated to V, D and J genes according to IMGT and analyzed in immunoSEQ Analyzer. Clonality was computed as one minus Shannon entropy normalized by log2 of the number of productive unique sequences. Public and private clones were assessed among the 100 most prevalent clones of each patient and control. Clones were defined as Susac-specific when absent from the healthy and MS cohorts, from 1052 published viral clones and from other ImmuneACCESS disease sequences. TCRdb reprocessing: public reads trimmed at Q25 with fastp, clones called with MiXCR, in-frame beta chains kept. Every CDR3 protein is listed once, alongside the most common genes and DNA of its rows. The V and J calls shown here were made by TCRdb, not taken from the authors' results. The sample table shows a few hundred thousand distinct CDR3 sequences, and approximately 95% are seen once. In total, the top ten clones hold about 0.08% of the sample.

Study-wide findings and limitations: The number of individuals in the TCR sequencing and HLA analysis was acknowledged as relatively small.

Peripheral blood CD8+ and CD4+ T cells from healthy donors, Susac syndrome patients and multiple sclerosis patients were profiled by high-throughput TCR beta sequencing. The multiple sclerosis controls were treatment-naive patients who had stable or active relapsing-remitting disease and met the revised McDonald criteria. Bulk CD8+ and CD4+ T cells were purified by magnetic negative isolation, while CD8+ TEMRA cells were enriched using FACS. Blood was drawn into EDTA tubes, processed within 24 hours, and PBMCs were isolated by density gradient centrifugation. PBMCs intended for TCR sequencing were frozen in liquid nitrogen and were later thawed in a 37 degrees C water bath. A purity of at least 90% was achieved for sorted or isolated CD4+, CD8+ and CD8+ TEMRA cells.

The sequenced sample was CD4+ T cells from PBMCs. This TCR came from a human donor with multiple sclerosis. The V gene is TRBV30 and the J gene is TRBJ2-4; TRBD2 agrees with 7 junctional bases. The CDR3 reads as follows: CAWTREGSKNIQYF. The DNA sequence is TGTGCCTGGACCAGGGAGGGGTCCAAAAACATTCAGTACTTC.